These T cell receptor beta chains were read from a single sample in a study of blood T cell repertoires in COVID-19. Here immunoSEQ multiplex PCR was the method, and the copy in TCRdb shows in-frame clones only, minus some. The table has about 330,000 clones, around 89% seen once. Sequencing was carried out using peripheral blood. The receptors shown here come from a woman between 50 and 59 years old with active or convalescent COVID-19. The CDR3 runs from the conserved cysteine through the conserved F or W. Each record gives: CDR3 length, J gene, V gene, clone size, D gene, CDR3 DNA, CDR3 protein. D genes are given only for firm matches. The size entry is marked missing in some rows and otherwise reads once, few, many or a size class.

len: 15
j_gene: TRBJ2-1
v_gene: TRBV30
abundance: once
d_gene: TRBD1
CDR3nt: TGTGCCTGGAGTGGAGGGACAGGGAACGCGAATGAGCAGTTCTTC
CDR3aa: CAWSGGTGNANEQFF

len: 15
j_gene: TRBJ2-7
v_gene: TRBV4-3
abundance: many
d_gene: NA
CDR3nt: TGCGCCAGCAGCCAAGATTCGGGGGGCACCTACGAGCAGTACTTC
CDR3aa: CASSQDSGGTYEQYF

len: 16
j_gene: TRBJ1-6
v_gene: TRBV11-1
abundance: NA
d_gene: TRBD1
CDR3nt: TGTGCCAGCAGCCTACGACAGGGGAGCTTTAATTCACCCCTCCACTTT
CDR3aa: CASSLRQGSFNSPLHF

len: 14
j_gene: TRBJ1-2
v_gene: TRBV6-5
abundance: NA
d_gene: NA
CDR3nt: TGTGCCAGCAAAGAGACCCAAGCGAACTATGGCTACACCTTC
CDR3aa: CASKETQANYGYTF

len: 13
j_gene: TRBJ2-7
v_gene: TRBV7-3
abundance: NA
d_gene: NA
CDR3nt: TGTGCCAGCAGCTTAGGGGCAGGGTACGAGCAGTACTTC
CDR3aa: CASSLGAGYEQYF

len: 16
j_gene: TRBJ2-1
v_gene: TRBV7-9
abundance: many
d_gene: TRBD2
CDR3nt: TGTGCCAGCAGCTCCCGGACTAGCGGACCCTACAATGAGCAGTTCTTC
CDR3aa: CASSSRTSGPYNEQFF

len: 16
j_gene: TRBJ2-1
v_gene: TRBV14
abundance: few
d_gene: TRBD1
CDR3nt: TGTGCCAGCAGCCGAAACAGGGGGCTTCGGGACAATGAGCAGTTCTTC
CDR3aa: CASSRNRGLRDNEQFF

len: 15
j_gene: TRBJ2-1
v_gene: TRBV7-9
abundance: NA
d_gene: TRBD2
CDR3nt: TGTGCCAGCAGCTTGGACCGGGGGGGTTACAATGAGCAGTTCTTC
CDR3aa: CASSLDRGGYNEQFF

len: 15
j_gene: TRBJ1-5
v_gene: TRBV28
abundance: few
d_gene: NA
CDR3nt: TGTGCCAGCAGGAAGCAGGGTATAAACAATCAGCCCCAGCATTTT
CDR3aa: CASRKQGINNQPQHF

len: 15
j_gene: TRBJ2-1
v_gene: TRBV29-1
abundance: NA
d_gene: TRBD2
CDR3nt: TGCAGCGTTGAAGGGCTAGCGGGAGTCTACAATGAGCAGTTCTTC
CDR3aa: CSVEGLAGVYNEQFF

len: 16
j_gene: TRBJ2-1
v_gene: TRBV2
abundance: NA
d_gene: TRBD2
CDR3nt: TGTGCCAGCAGTGGGACTAGCGGGGGGGCTAACAATGAGCAGTTCTTC
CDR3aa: CASSGTSGGANNEQFF

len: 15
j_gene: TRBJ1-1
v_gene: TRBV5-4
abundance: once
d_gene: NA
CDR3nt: TGTGCCAGCAGCTCGGGGGGCAGGGGGAACACTGAAGCTTTCTTT
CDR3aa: CASSSGGRGNTEAFF

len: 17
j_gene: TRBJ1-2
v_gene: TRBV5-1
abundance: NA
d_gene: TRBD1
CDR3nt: TGCGCCAGCAGCTCGGGACAGGGGTTGGGAGATAACTATGGCTACACCTTC
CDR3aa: CASSSGQGLGDNYGYTF